These 22 T cell receptor beta chains originate from one sample sequenced in a study of vaccination effects on CD4 cells after COVID-19. TCRdb's copy holds only in-frame clones and misses some; the assay was immunoSEQ multiplex PCR. The sample carries about 70,000 clones, roughly 80% recorded once. ViraFEST expansion of antigen-specific CD4+ T cells with viral peptide pools preceded sequencing. Culture lasted roughly eleven days before CD4+ T cell isolation. Nucleocapsid antibody tests were negative, and the vaccine recipients had no prior SARS-CoV-2 infection. Their antigen targets remain unknown. The sample in question was CD4+ T cells from PBMCs cultured with SARS-CoV-2 spike peptides, obtained before COVID-19 vaccination. The source is a human donor who received a COVID-19 vaccine.

The gene calls are TRBV29-1 and TRBJ1-4; D call uncertain. This CDR3 comprises 15 residues. Germline V gene lookup returns CDR1 SQVTM and CDR2 ANQGSEA. The ends were cut back, 4 bases at V and 14 bases at J, with 26 bases in the middle. The CDR3 DNA is TGCAGCGTTGTTTTTATCAGCATAAACGGGCTTCGTCTGTTTTTT. Translating it yields CSVVFISINGLRLFF.

The chain joins TRBV6-5 to TRBJ1-1; 7 positions agree with TRBD1. Per germline, CDR1 MNHEY and CDR2 SVGAGI. The ends lost 6 bases at V and 3 bases at J; junction bases unmatched: 7. The CDR3 has 14 residues. The CDR3 protein is CASSQGVVYTEAFF. The CDR3 nucleotides are TGTGCCAGCAGCCAGGGGGTGGTGTACACTGAAGCTTTCTTT.

J is TRBJ2-5 and V is TRBV24-1; TRBD1 agrees at 7 bases. Germline CDR1 reads KGHDR; CDR2 reads SFDVKD. V lost 4 bases to trimming and J lost 3 bases; unmatched junction nucleotides: 4. The CDR3 loop spans 14 amino acids. CDR3 in DNA: TGTGCCACCAGTGACCACGGGACAGAAGAGACCCAGTACTTC. This translates into CATSDHGTEETQYF.

J is TRBJ1-5 and V is TRBV19, with TRBD1 as a possible D gene (5 bases). CDR1 is LNHDA and CDR2 is SQIVND in the germline V gene (reference sequence). The CDR3 has 14 amino acids. V dropped 2 bases and J dropped 4 bases, with 9 bases sitting between them. The CDR3 DNA is TGTGCCAGTAGTATACCCAGGGTGAATCAGCCCCAGCATTTT. Protein product: CASSIPRVNQPQHF.

The chain carries TRBV5-1 and TRBJ1-2; D might be TRBD1 (5 bases). CDR1 SGHRS and CDR2 YFSETQ come from the germline V gene. V lost 1 base and J 4 bases, leaving 8 bases between the germline ends. This CDR3 has 13 amino acids. CDR3 nucleotide sequence: TGCGCCAGCAGCTTGTGGCAGGGCTATGGCTACACCTTC. Protein product: CASSLWQGYGYTF.

The gene calls are TRBV3-1 (or the pseudogene TRBV3-2) and TRBJ1-2; D perhaps matches TRBD1 (6 bases). Germline values: CDR1 LGHDT, CDR2 YNNKEL (reference sequence). This CDR3 region has 13 residues. Trimming stripped 2 bases from V and 6 bases from J, with 10 bases between. CDR3 sequence reads: CASSQLQGDGYTF. The CDR3 DNA sequence: TGTGCCAGCAGCCAACTACAGGGTGATGGCTACACCTTC.

This clone was found a few times. The chain links TRBV2 to TRBJ1-6; D uncertain. CDR3 length: 13 amino acids. Between the trimmed V and J ends, which lost 1 base and 10 bases, there was a span of 8 bases. Germline CDR1 and CDR2: SNHLY and FYNNEI. The CDR3 reads CASSEGSGSPLHF. CDR3 sequence (DNA): TGTGCCAGCAGTGAAGGTTCGGGGTCACCCCTCCACTTT.

J is TRBJ1-6 and V is TRBV20-1; TRBD1 is a possible D gene (5 bases). Trimming left V 3 bases short and J 7 bases short, with 10 bases between. Per the germline V gene, CDR1 is DFQATT and CDR2 is SNEGSKA (reference sequence). This CDR3 has 13 amino acids. The CDR3 sequence: CSASRDPNSPLHF. The CDR3 DNA is TGCAGTGCTAGTCGGGACCCAAATTCACCCCTCCACTTT.

This clone was recorded a few times. The V and J genes are TRBV2 and TRBJ1-3; TRBD1 aligns across 8 bases. Germline V gene lookup returns CDR1 SNHLY and CDR2 FYNNEI. Losses at the gene ends were 4 bases for V and 3 bases for J; bases not matched to a gene: 2. The CDR3 totals 14 residues. The chain's CDR3 is CASSGQGSGNTIYF. CDR3 bases: TGTGCCAGCAGTGGACAGGGGAGTGGAAACACCATATATTTT.

The chain links TRBV7-2 to TRBJ2-5; 9 bases map to TRBD2. CDR1 SGHTA and CDR2 FQGNSA come from the germline V gene. This CDR3 region has 15 residues. V shed 5 bases, J shed 2 bases, and the junction held 6 bases outside the gene matches. As DNA, the CDR3 is TGTGCCAGCAGCACCCAGCGGGGGGCTCAAGAGACCCAGTACTTC. Amino acids: CASSTQRGAQETQYF.

The J gene is TRBJ2-5, the V gene TRBV7-2; D is unclear. Trimming shortened V by 1 base and J by 3 bases, and 6 bases separated the two germline ends. CDR1 is SGHTA, CDR2 FQGNSA, per germline. This CDR3 region has 13 residues. The CDR3 protein is CASSLGQEETQYF. DNA for the CDR3: TGTGCCAGCAGCTTAGGGCAAGAAGAGACCCAGTACTTC.

CDR3 in DNA: TGTGCCAGCAGCCTCACAGCGGGTGCCTACAATGAGCAGTTCTTC. Its protein product is CASSLTAGAYNEQFF. The chain is built from TRBV4-2 and TRBJ2-1; D might be TRBD2 (6 bases). Deletions cut 4 bases from V and 2 bases from J, with 12 bases between. This CDR3 spans 15 amino acids. Per germline, CDR1 LGHNA and CDR2 YNFKEQ.

This clone came up once. The CDR3: CASSASGGRVETQYF. CDR3 bases: TGTGCCAGCAGCGCTTCGGGGGGGCGGGTCGAGACCCAGTACTTC. This chain connects TRBV7-9 to TRBJ2-5, with TRBD2 matching 8 bases. V dropped 5 bases and J dropped 5; count of bases not matched to a gene: 10. Germline V gene data show CDR1 as SEHNR and CDR2 as FQNEAQ (reference sequence). The CDR3 consists of 15 residues.

In this sample, this clone turned up a few times. The rearrangement joins TRBV7-2 to TRBJ2-1, with no clear D. Germline V CDR1 and CDR2: SGHTA, FQGNSA. CDR3 length: 13 residues. The V end was cut by 0 bases, the J end by 4 bases, with 4 bases between. CDR3 residues: CASSLALYNEQFF. CDR3 bases: TGTGCCAGCAGCTTAGCTCTTTACAATGAGCAGTTCTTC.

The chain links TRBV5-1 to TRBJ2-5; 12 bases map to TRBD2. V shed 4 bases, J shed 2 bases, and the junction held 6 bases outside the gene matches. Germline-derived CDR1 and CDR2 are SGHRS and YFSETQ. This CDR3 has 16 amino acids. CDR3 protein: CASSLTSGGTQETQYF. The CDR3 DNA follows: TGCGCCAGCAGCCTAACTAGCGGGGGGACTCAAGAGACCCAGTACTTC.

This chain links TRBV5-1 with TRBJ2-3; the match to TRBD2 covers 7 bases. V gave up 4 bases and J gave up 0 bases; unmatched junction bases: 5. CDR1 is SGHRS, CDR2 YFSETQ, per germline. The CDR3 loop spans 15 amino acids. The CDR3 is CASSTSSGSTDTQYF. CDR3 coding DNA: TGCGCCAGCAGCACATCTAGCGGTAGCACAGATACGCAGTATTTT.

The V call is TRBV3-1 (or the pseudogene TRBV3-2), the J call TRBJ1-2, with D perhaps matching TRBD1 (5 bases). This CDR3 has 14 amino acids. The V gene lost 3 bases and the J gene lost 8 bases, with 16 bases spanning the gap. Germline CDR1 LGHDT, CDR2 YNNKEL (reference sequence). The CDR3 protein is CASSHTRLGGGYTF. The CDR3 region has the DNA TGTGCCAGCAGCCATACGAGGTTGGGGGGGGGCTACACCTTC.

This clone has more than one count but fewer than ten. The chain uses TRBV19 and TRBJ2-1; 10 nucleotides match TRBD2. From germline, CDR1 is LNHDA and CDR2 SQIVND (reference sequence). CDR3 length equals 17 residues. The V gene end was trimmed by 5 bases and the J gene end by 4 bases; junction bases not matched to a gene: 11. In DNA form, the CDR3 reads TGTGCCAGTAGTCAACCTAGCGGGGGCCCCCCGTACAATGAGCAGTTCTTC. Translated: CASSQPSGGPPYNEQFF.

The chain is built from TRBV19 and TRBJ2-4, with 10 bases aligning to TRBD1. The CDR3 is 16 amino acids. Germline V gene lookup returns CDR1 LNHDA and CDR2 SQIVND (reference sequence). The ends lost 4 bases at V and 2 bases at J; junction bases unmatched: 5. For the CDR3, the DNA is TGTGCCAGTAGTAGGACAGGGGGAAAACCCAAAAACATTCAGTACTTC. Translation: CASSRTGGKPKNIQYF. Drawing the rest from reference TRBV19 and TRBJ2-4, the complete variable domain is DGGITQSPKYLFRKEGQNVTLSCEQNLNHDAMYWYRQDPGQGLRLIYYSQIVNDFQKGDIAEGYSVSREKKESFPLTVTSAQKNPTAFYLCASSRTGGKPKNIQYFGAGTRLSVL.

The genes are TRBV11-2 and TRBJ2-5; D not certain. V lost 5 bases and J lost 5, with 12 bases in between. This CDR3 region has 13 residues. Germline-derived CDR1 and CDR2 are SGHAT and FQNNGV. CDR3 region: CASSLLSRETQYF. Here the CDR3 DNA reads TGTGCCAGCAGCCTGCTGAGTCGGGAGACCCAGTACTTC.

CDR3 nucleotides: TGTGCCAGCAAACGGCAGAGTAATCAGCCCCAGCATTTT. It is translated as CASKRQSNQPQHF. The V call is TRBV2, the J call TRBJ1-5; D is undetermined. This CDR3 spans 13 amino acids. Trimming left V 7 bases short and J 4 bases short, with 11 bases between. Looked up from germline, CDR1 is SNHLY and CDR2 is FYNNEI.

The V call is TRBV2, the J call TRBJ2-3; TRBD2 agrees at 8 bases. There are 12 residues in the CDR3. V trimming: 6 bases; J trimming: 4 bases; junction bases outside the gene matches: 0. Germline CDR1 reads SNHLY; CDR2 reads FYNNEI. CDR3 sequence (DNA): TGTGCCAGCAGGACTAGCGCAGATACGCAGTATTTT. Protein sequence: CASRTSADTQYF.